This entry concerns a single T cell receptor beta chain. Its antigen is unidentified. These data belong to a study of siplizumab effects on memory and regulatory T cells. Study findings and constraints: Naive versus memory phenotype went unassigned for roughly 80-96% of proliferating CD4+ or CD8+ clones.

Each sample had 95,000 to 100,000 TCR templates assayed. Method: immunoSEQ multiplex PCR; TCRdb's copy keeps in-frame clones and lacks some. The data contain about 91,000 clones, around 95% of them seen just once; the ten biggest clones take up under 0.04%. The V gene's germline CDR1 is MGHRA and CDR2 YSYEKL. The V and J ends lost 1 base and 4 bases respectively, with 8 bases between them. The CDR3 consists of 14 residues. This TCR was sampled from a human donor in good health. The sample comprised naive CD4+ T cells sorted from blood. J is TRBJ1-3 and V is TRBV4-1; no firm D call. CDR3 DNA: TGCGCCAGCAGCCAAGCAGTTTCCGGAAACACCATATATTTT. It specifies CASSQAVSGNTIYF.